This T cell receptor beta chain was identified during a study of naive and memory T cell subsets. CD45RA-CD27- cells were effector memory; CD45RA+CD27- cells were EMRA. Both TRBC1 and TRBC2 were covered by a beta constant-region primer of two equimolar oligonucleotides. Ligated cDNA was amplified by four rounds of PCR with nested alpha and beta constant-region primers and SP2. TCRdb re-called the UMI-ligation and nested PCR reads through MiXCR, storing one row per CDR3 protein. The data contain 8,500 to 10,000 distinct CDR3 sequences, around 5.6% of them singletons. There are many counts of this clonotype. The CDR3 contains 16 residues. V shed 4 bases, J shed 2 bases, and the junction held 7 bases outside the gene matches. From germline, CDR1 is LGHNA and CDR2 YSLEER.

Sequenced: CD4+ TEMRA cells from blood. Subset reported: effector memory re-expressing CD45RA, CD45RA+ CD27-. This TCR derives from a human donor in good health. The genes are TRBV4-3 and TRBJ2-3; TRBD2 matches 9 bases. The CDR3 here is CASSRGLALNTDTQYF. The CDR3, as DNA: TGCGCCAGCAGCCGTGGACTAGCGCTCAACACAGATACGCAGTATTTT.